A single sample is the source of the 22 T cell receptor beta chains below, sequenced in a study of shared clonotypes between healthy human individuals (dated by TCRdb to the early 2020s). The library relied on the immunoSEQ multiplex PCR assay. In its TCRdb copy, this immuneACCESS table keeps in-frame sequences only and misses some clones. Where compared with another copy, unresolved V genes explain less than half of these, and the others have no known cause. The sample table contains more than 2,000,000 clones; only one count was recorded for roughly nine tenths of them. The top ten clones comprise more than 0.12% of the sample. The specimen sequenced was naive CD4+ T cells sorted from blood. The label giving this sample's cell subset or site can be read as: CD45RA+ positively selected. The receptors shown here come from a man younger than 35 in good health.

The V and J genes are TRBV11-2 and TRBJ2-1; 7 bases align to TRBD2. Germline V CDR1 and CDR2: SGHAT, FQNNGV. The CDR3 totals 14 residues. Trimming took 4 bases from V and 4 from J; bases not matched to a gene: 4. CDR3 sequence: CASSSQRGYNEQFF. The DNA of the CDR3 is TGTGCCAGCAGCTCCCAGCGGGGATACAATGAGCAGTTCTTC. The full variable domain, its missing parts supplied by reference TRBV11-2 and TRBJ2-1, is EAGVAQSPRYKIIEKRQSVAFWCNPISGHATLYWYQQILGQGPKLLIQFQNNGVVDDSQLPKDRFSAERLKGVDSTLKIQPAKLEDSAVYLCASSSQRGYNEQFFGPGTRLTVL.

The rearrangement links TRBV2 to TRBJ2-4; 15 bases map to TRBD2. Germline V gene data show CDR1 as SNHLY and CDR2 as FYNNEI. V was clipped by 7 bases and J by 0 bases; unmatched bases: 4. The length of the CDR3 is 17 residues. CDR3 coding DNA: TGTGCCAGCATGGGGACTAGCGGGGGGTTAGCCAAAAACATTCAGTACTTC. Its translation is CASMGTSGGLAKNIQYF.

This clone was counted once. This chain connects TRBV10-3 to TRBJ2-5; 8 nucleotides align to TRBD2. The assigned J gene may be wrong: the sequence end matches TRBJ2-7 better. From germline, CDR1 is ENHRY and CDR2 SYGVKD. This CDR3 comprises 13 residues. This CDR3 is CAISSGSSYEQYF. As DNA, the CDR3 is TGTGCCATCAGTAGCGGGAGTTCCTACGAGCAGTACTTC.

The chain is built from TRBV30 and TRBJ2-5; the D is unclear. From germline, CDR1 is GTSNPN and CDR2 SVGIG (reference sequence). Trimming took 0 bases from V and 1 from J, leaving 9 bases between them. The CDR3 has 14 amino acids. The CDR3 spells CAWSVGWFQETQYF. Here the CDR3 DNA reads TGTGCCTGGAGTGTAGGCTGGTTCCAAGAGACCCAGTACTTC.

This sequence joins TRBV7-2 and TRBJ1-4; tentative D call: TRBD1 (5 bases). Germline assignment: CDR1 SGHTA and CDR2 FQGNSA. CDR3 size: 15 residues. Trimming pared 6 bases from V and 3 bases from J, leaving 14 bases between. The CDR3 DNA is TGTGCCAGCAGACCAGGGCGGGGACCTAATGAAAAACTGTTTTTT. Protein product: CASRPGRGPNEKLFF.

The gene calls are TRBV7-2 and TRBJ2-1; D gene unclear. Trimming removed 1 base at V and 2 bases at J, with 9 bases between. This CDR3 has 15 residues. Per germline, CDR1 SGHTA and CDR2 FQGNSA. The CDR3 reads CASSLGILTYNEQFF. The DNA for the CDR3 is TGTGCCAGCAGCTTAGGGATCCTAACCTACAATGAGCAGTTCTTC.

This clone has only one observation. The chain combines TRBV30 with TRBJ2-2; D unclear. CDR3 length: 14 amino acids. The germline V and J ends were trimmed by 2 bases and 2 bases, with 9 bases remaining between them. Germline V lookup: CDR1 GTSNPN, CDR2 SVGIG (reference sequence). The CDR3 here is CAWSLSQNTGELFF. For the CDR3, the DNA is TGTGCCTGGAGTCTGTCTCAAAACACCGGGGAGCTGTTTTTT. The full variable domain, rest sourced from reference TRBV30 and TRBJ2-2, is SQTIHQWPATLVQPVGSPLSLECTVEGTSNPNLYWYRQAAGRGLQLLFYSVGIGQISSEVPQNLSASRPQDRQFILSSKKLLLSDSGFYLCAWSLSQNTGELFFGEGSRLTVL.

The chain couples TRBV9 to TRBJ2-5, with 9 bases lining up with TRBD1. Germline-derived CDR1 and CDR2 are SGDLS and YYNGEE. This CDR3 region has 16 residues. The V segment lost 3 bases and the J segment 2 bases; nucleotides outside the gene matches: 8. CDR3 residues: CASSAKSTGGQETQYF. The CDR3 DNA reads as TGTGCCAGCAGCGCAAAGTCGACAGGGGGGCAAGAGACCCAGTACTTC.

The chain is built from TRBV2 and TRBJ2-3; D unclear. Per the germline V gene, CDR1 is SNHLY and CDR2 is FYNNEI. This CDR3 is built from 12 residues. V dropped 3 bases and J dropped 5 bases, with 6 bases sitting between them. The chain's CDR3 is CASSEQQDTQYF. DNA for the CDR3: TGTGCCAGCAGTGAGCAACAAGATACGCAGTATTTT.

The genes are TRBV6-5 and TRBJ1-2; D is ambiguous. V dropped 2 bases and J dropped 4 bases, with 11 bases sitting between them. This CDR3 has 14 amino acids. CDR1 and CDR2 from the germline V gene are MNHEY and SVGAGI. The CDR3 region has the DNA TGTGCCAGCAGTTACAGCAAATCCTCCTATGGCTACACCTTC. It specifies CASSYSKSSYGYTF.

This sequence joins TRBV11-2 and TRBJ1-5; D is ambiguous. The V end was cut by 2 bases, the J end by 2 bases, with 7 bases between. Germline assignment: CDR1 SGHAT and CDR2 FQNNGV. The CDR3 consists of 14 residues. In DNA, the CDR3 is TGTGCCAGCAGCTTATGGGCAGGCAATCAGCCCCAGCATTTT. Residues: CASSLWAGNQPQHF. The variable domain in full, completed from reference TRBV11-2 and TRBJ1-5, reads EAGVAQSPRYKIIEKRQSVAFWCNPISGHATLYWYQQILGQGPKLLIQFQNNGVVDDSQLPKDRFSAERLKGVDSTLKIQPAKLEDSAVYLCASSLWAGNQPQHFGDGTRLSIL.

The genes are TRBV6-4 and TRBJ1-6; TRBD1 might be the D (5 bases). In germline, CDR1 is MRHNA, CDR2 SNTAGT. The V gene lost 5 bases and the J gene lost 7 bases, with 9 bases spanning the gap. The CDR3 covers 13 residues. The CDR3 here is CASSRQPNSPLHF. In DNA, the CDR3 is TGTGCCAGCAGTAGACAGCCGAATTCACCCCTCCACTTT.

V and J are TRBV2 and TRBJ1-2, with D possibly matching TRBD1 (5 bases). Trimming shortened V by 3 bases and J by 4 bases, and 9 bases separated the two germline ends. The CDR3 runs 13 residues. Looked up from germline, CDR1 is SNHLY and CDR2 is FYNNEI. The CDR3: CASSEDGTYGYTF. CDR3 sequence (DNA): TGTGCCAGCAGTGAGGACGGGACCTATGGCTACACCTTC.

The chain couples TRBV27 to TRBJ2-7; D unresolved. Looked up from germline, CDR1 is MNHEY and CDR2 is SMNVEV (reference sequence). This CDR3 has 13 amino acids. V was pared by 3 bases and J by 1 base, with 7 bases between. This CDR3 is CASSFRFSYEQYF. CDR3 coding DNA: TGTGCCAGCAGTTTCCGATTTTCCTACGAGCAGTACTTC.

This rearrangement joins TRBV4-1 to TRBJ1-4, with D uncertain. V dropped 3 bases and J dropped 7 bases, with 15 bases sitting between them. CDR1 is MGHRA, CDR2 YSYEKL, per germline. This CDR3 comprises 15 residues. The CDR3 DNA reads TGCGCCAGCAGCCAGAGCCGGGGTTCGGTTGAAAAACTGTTTTTT. This gives the protein CASSQSRGSVEKLFF.

This clone was observed a single time. The chain is built from TRBV28 and TRBJ1-5; D remains ambiguous. V dropped 3 bases and J dropped 0 bases, with 12 bases sitting between them. Germline CDR1 MDHEN, CDR2 SYDVKM. This CDR3 is 16 amino acids long. CDR3 sequence: CASSFPALYSNQPQHF. The CDR3 bases are TGTGCCAGCAGTTTTCCAGCACTCTATAGCAATCAGCCCCAGCATTTT.

The chain links TRBV4-2 to TRBJ2-2, with TRBD1 matching 9 bases. Germline lookup yields CDR1 LGHNA and CDR2 YNFKEQ. The V and J ends lost 2 bases and 4 bases, in that order; junction bases with no gene match: 5. CDR3 length: 16 residues. CDR3 sequence reads: CASSQLTGGSTGELFF. The CDR3 DNA sequence: TGTGCCAGCAGCCAATTGACAGGGGGGAGCACCGGGGAGCTGTTTTTT.

Regarding this clone: Other DNA variants within this sample encode the same CDR3. The chain uses TRBV14 and TRBJ1-1, with TRBD1 as a possible D gene (5 bases). CDR3 length equals 13 residues. The V gene lost 4 bases and the J gene lost 1 base, with 7 bases spanning the gap. Germline V gene data show CDR1 as SGHDN and CDR2 as FVKESK. CDR3 residues: CASSRDGNTEAFF. DNA for the CDR3: TGTGCCAGCAGCCGGGACGGGAACACTGAAGCTTTCTTT.

This clone was observed once. This sequence joins TRBV5-1 and TRBJ2-5; weak D call: TRBD1 (6 bases). V dropped 7 bases and J dropped 2 bases, with 21 bases sitting between them. The CDR3 sequence is 16 residues long. CDR1 and CDR2 (germline): SGHRS, YFSETQ. The CDR3 protein is CASRGPESGVQETQYF. CDR3 sequence (DNA): TGCGCCAGCCGGGGTCCCGAGTCAGGGGTACAAGAGACCCAGTACTTC. Filled out from reference TRBV5-1 and TRBJ2-5, the complete variable domain reads KAGVTQTPRYLIKTRGQQVTLSCSPISGHRSVSWYQQTPGQGLQFLFEYFSETQRNKGNFPGRFSGRQFSNSRSEMNVSTLELGDSALYLCASRGPESGVQETQYFGPGTRLLVL.

The chain uses TRBV25-1 and TRBJ1-2, with a possible D match to TRBD1 (5 bases). Trimming took 4 bases from V and 6 from J, leaving 6 bases between them. The germline V gene has CDR1 MGHDK and CDR2 SYGVNS. The CDR3 has 11 amino acids. CDR3 protein: CASSGGDGYTF. In DNA, the CDR3 is TGTGCCAGCAGTGGGGGGGATGGCTACACCTTC.

The chain joins TRBV19 to TRBJ2-3; 9 nucleotides agree with TRBD2. The junction had 6 bases not matched to a gene; V was cut back by 4 bases and J by 4 bases. Germline lookup yields CDR1 LNHDA and CDR2 SQIVND (reference sequence). The CDR3 is made up of 15 amino acids. The CDR3 DNA is TGTGCCAGTAGTACCGGGACTAGCAGGTCAGATACGCAGTATTTT. Its translation: CASSTGTSRSDTQYF.

The chain joins TRBV6-1 to TRBJ2-3; 11 bases fit TRBD2. From germline, CDR1 is MNHNS and CDR2 SASEGT. This CDR3 is 14 amino acids long. Trimming at V came to 10 bases and at J to 1 base, leaving 4 bases not matched to a gene. As DNA, the CDR3 is TGTGCCAACTCACTAGCGGGGGGCACAGATACGCAGTATTTT. Protein sequence: CANSLAGGTDTQYF.